These 11 T cell receptor beta chains were all obtained from the same sample, sequenced in a study of blood T cell repertoires in COVID-19. Method: immunoSEQ multiplex PCR; TCRdb's copy keeps in-frame clones and lacks some. The sample has under 250,000 clones, 80% to 90% seen once. Sequencing was carried out using PBMCs or T cells enriched from blood (not recorded which). All receptors derive from a woman in her twenties or thirties who had been exposed to COVID-19.

This clone was seen once. The J gene is TRBJ2-1, the V gene TRBV21-1; TRBD2, as called in the table, went unchecked against the DNA. TRBV21-1 is a pseudogene segment. The length of the CDR3 is 15 residues. The CDR3 loop reads CAKIISGRFGNEQFF. In DNA, the CDR3 is TGTGCCAAAATTATTAGCGGGAGATTTGGAAATGAGCAGTTCTTC.

The chain has TRBV10-2 and TRBJ1-3; D not resolved. The germline V gene has CDR1 WSHSY and CDR2 SAAADI. The CDR3 consists of 16 residues. The V gene lost 6 bases and the J gene lost 0 bases, with 15 bases spanning the gap. CDR3 nucleotides: TGCGCCAGCAGCGAACGAGACTTCAACTCTGGAAACACCATATATTTT. Translating gives CASSERDFNSGNTIYF.

The rearrangement joins TRBV4-1 to TRBJ1-2; 7 nucleotides line up with TRBD1. The CDR3 spans 14 residues. V shed 1 base, J shed 2 bases, and the junction held 1 base outside the gene matches. Per the germline V gene, CDR1 is MGHRA and CDR2 is YSYEKL. CDR3 nucleotides: TGCGCCAGCAGCCAAGTGGGACAGAACTATGGCTACACCTTC. The encoded protein is CASSQVGQNYGYTF.

CDR3 residues: CAISESRGRGSPDTQYF. DNA of the CDR3: TGTGCCATCAGTGAGTCAAGGGGGAGGGGAAGCCCAGATACGCAGTATTTT. The chain carries TRBV10-3 and TRBJ2-3, with D perhaps matching TRBD2 (7 bases). V lost 0 bases to trimming and J lost 4 bases, with 17 bases between them. The CDR3 runs 17 residues. In germline, CDR1 is ENHRY, CDR2 SYGVKD.

This clone was recorded only once. The chain couples TRBV2 to TRBJ2-2; 10 positions match TRBD2. This CDR3 is 15 amino acids long. CDR1 is SNHLY and CDR2 is FYNNEI in the germline V gene. J lost 7 bases, V lost 3 bases, and 5 bases had no gene match. CDR3 bases: TGTGCCAGCAGTGAGACGAGGACTAGCGGCGGGGAGCTGTTTTTT. It codes for CASSETRTSGGELFF. Filled out from reference TRBV2 and TRBJ2-2, the complete variable domain reads EPEVTQTPSHQVTQMGQEVILRCVPISNHLYFYWYRQILGQKVEFLVSFYNNEISEKSEIFDDQFSVERPDGSNFTLKIRSTKLEDSAMYFCASSETRTSGGELFFGEGSRLTVL.

The rearrangement uses TRBV19 and TRBJ2-2; TRBD1 agrees at 9 bases. From germline, CDR1 is LNHDA and CDR2 SQIVND (reference sequence). CDR3 length: 15 amino acids. J was trimmed by 3 bases and V by 7 bases; bases with no gene match: 6. The chain's CDR3 is CASTLGQGYTGELFF. DNA of the CDR3: TGTGCCAGTACCCTAGGACAGGGGTACACCGGGGAGCTGTTTTTT.

The chain combines TRBV2 with TRBJ2-7; D ambiguous. Germline V gives CDR1 SNHLY, CDR2 FYNNEI. CDR3 length: 11 amino acids. Trimming took off 7 bases at V and 5 bases at J, with 9 bases between the two ends. CDR3 amino acids: CASKREDEQYF. CDR3 sequence (DNA): TGTGCCAGCAAGCGCGAGGACGAGCAGTACTTC.

V and J are TRBV12-3 or TRBV12-4 and TRBJ1-2; D perhaps matches TRBD1 (6 bases). Trimming pared 5 bases from V and 4 bases from J, leaving 11 bases between. The CDR3 runs to 13 residues. The CDR3 loop is CASSPQGGYGYTF. The CDR3 DNA is TGTGCCAGCAGTCCACAGGGCGGCTATGGCTACACCTTC.

CDR3 sequence: CASSYSGLGAYEQYF. The CDR3 DNA is TGTGCCAGCAGCTACTCGGGACTAGGGGCCTACGAGCAGTACTTC. The chain employs TRBV5-5 and TRBJ2-7, with 8 bases identical to TRBD2. Germline V gene data show CDR1 as SGHKS and CDR2 as YYEKEE (reference sequence). The CDR3 runs to 15 residues. V was clipped by 3 bases and J by 2 bases; unmatched bases: 7.

The rearrangement uses TRBV10-2 and TRBJ1-6; the D gene is possibly TRBD1 (5 bases). Germline-derived CDR1 and CDR2 are WSHSY and SAAADI. Trimming removed 2 bases from V and 5 bases from J, with 13 bases in between. The CDR3 loop spans 16 amino acids. CDR3 DNA: TGCGCCAGCAGTGAGCCCCAGGGAGGGAATAATTCACCCCTCCACTTT. This encodes CASSEPQGGNNSPLHF.

This chain links TRBV11-1 with TRBJ2-1; 9 nucleotides line up with TRBD2. Germline V lookup: CDR1 SGHAT, CDR2 FQDESV (reference sequence). The CDR3 spans 16 residues. With 1 base clipped from V and 3 bases from J, the junction kept 4 bases outside the gene matches. CDR3 bases: TGTGCCAGCAGCTTAGGACGTAGCGGGAGCTACAATGAGCAGTTCTTC. Amino acid sequence: CASSLGRSGSYNEQFF.